Below, 6 T cell receptor beta chains from the same sample are listed, as sequenced in a study of blood T cells in healthy people across ages (dated by TCRdb to about 2015). The library came from 5' RACE. The second PCR ran for roughly 6 to 11 cycles and used a J-beta primer mix along with a sample-barcoded 5' primer. TCRdb reworked the public reads: Q25 trimming with fastp, MiXCR clone assembly, productive beta chains retained. CDR3 protein duplicates are merged, each entry listing the most common genes and DNA. The sample table records over 1,500,000 distinct CDR3 sequences; 35% to 50% of these occur just once. The top ten clonotypes cover roughly 23% of the sample. The sample taken for sequencing was blood. All receptors derive from a human donor in good health.

The chain recombines TRBV12-3 or TRBV12-4 with TRBJ1-1; TRBD1 is a possible D gene (6 bases). The CDR3 is 18 residues long. V shed 4 bases and J shed 3 bases, with 24 bases lying between them. CDR3 sequence: CASSSSRRGLEVDTEAFF. For the CDR3, the DNA is TGTGCCAGCAGTTCATCTCGGCGGGGGCTTGAGGTGGACACTGAAGCTTTCTTT.

This clonotype occurred a few times. V is TRBV12-5 and J is TRBJ2-5, with D possibly TRBD2 on 6 matching bases. This CDR3 has 14 amino acids. CDR1 and CDR2 (germline): LGHNT, FRNRAP. With 6 bases removed from V and 4 bases from J, the gap between germline ends came to 15 bases. The CDR3 here is CASGAFGGTETQYF. The CDR3 DNA reads as TGTGCTAGTGGGGCCTTCGGGGGAACAGAGACCCAGTACTTC. Variable domain in full (rest from reference TRBV12-5 and TRBJ2-5): DARVTQTPRHKVTEMGQEVTMRCQPILGHNTVFWYRQTMMQGLELLAYFRNRAPLDDSGMPKDRFSAEMPDATLATLKIQPSEPRDSAVYFCASGAFGGTETQYFGPGTRLLVL.

The chain recombines TRBV28 with TRBJ2-7, with D possibly being TRBD2 (6 bases). CDR1 is MDHEN and CDR2 is SYDVKM in the germline V gene. The CDR3 totals 13 residues. V was clipped by 6 bases and J by 6 bases, with 15 bases between them. The CDR3 is CASRDVQGGEQYF. The CDR3 DNA is TGTGCCAGCAGAGATGTCCAGGGAGGCGAGCAGTACTTC.

This chain uses TRBV7-2 with TRBJ2-5; 9 bases match TRBD1. From germline, CDR1 is SGHTA and CDR2 FQGNSA. Trimming removed 1 base from V and 2 bases from J; junction bases left unmatched: 5. The CDR3 spans 16 residues. The CDR3 protein is CASSLVQGARQETQYF. DNA of the CDR3: TGTGCCAGCAGCTTAGTACAGGGGGCTAGGCAAGAGACCCAGTACTTC. Full variable domain (outside the CDR3, taken from reference TRBV7-2 and TRBJ2-5): GAGVSQSPSNKVTEKGKDVELRCDPISGHTALYWYRQSLGQGLEFLIYFQGNSAPDKSGLPSDRFSAERTGGSVSTLTIQRTQQEDSAVYLCASSLVQGARQETQYFGPGTRLLVL.

In this sample, this clonotype turned up once. Given a much more abundant clone one base away, this may be a read error. The chain is built from TRBV7-9 and TRBJ2-5; 10 bases are a match to TRBD2. The CDR3 has 16 residues. Germline V lookup: CDR1 SEHNR, CDR2 FQNEAQ (reference sequence). CDR3 region: CAGSLIGTSDRNEQYF. The CDR3 DNA reads TGTGCCGGCAGCTTAATCGGGACTAGCGACCGCAATGAGCAGTACTTC.

V is TRBV7-2 and J is TRBJ2-3; 7 bases fit TRBD2. After removal of 1 base from V and 8 bases from J, the junction contained 9 bases not matched to a gene. The germline gives CDR1 SGHTA, CDR2 FQGNSA. The CDR3 spans 15 residues. CDR3 DNA: TGTGCCAGCAGCTTAGTCTTGGGGGGGGAAGGTACGCAGTATTTT. It encodes CASSLVLGGEGTQYF.